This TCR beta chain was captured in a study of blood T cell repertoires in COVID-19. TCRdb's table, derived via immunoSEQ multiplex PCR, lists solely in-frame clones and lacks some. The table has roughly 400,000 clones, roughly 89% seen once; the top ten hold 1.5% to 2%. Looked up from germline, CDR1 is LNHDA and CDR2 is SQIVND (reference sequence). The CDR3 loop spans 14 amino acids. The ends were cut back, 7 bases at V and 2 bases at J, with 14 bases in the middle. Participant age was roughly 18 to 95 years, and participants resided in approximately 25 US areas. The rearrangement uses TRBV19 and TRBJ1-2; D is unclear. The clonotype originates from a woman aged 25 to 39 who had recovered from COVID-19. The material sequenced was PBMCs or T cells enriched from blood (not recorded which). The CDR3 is CASNLGRLNYGYTF. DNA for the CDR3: TGTGCCAGTAACCTAGGCAGACTCAACTATGGCTACACCTTC.